This TCR beta chain was retrieved from a study of post-analysis software for immune sequencing data. Study results and caveats: Controls had lower frequencies than patients of a handful of TRBV segments, which included TRBV5-6, TRBV5-1 and TRBV20-1. By F measure, strong co-clustering occurred among samples prepared in the same batch.

cDNA libraries for TCR beta contained unique molecular identifiers. There were roughly 0.9 to 10 million T cells, and 510,000 or so cDNA molecules came from them. TCRdb ran MiXCR on the PCR reads and lists one entry per CDR3 protein. Among 750,000 to 950,000 distinct CDR3 sequences listed, around 42% were seen once. Trimming removed 6 bases at V and 6 bases at J, with 11 bases between. This CDR3 contains 13 residues. This clonotype was detected only a few times. Its antigen is still unknown. The TCR originated in a girl between 5 and 17 years old with multiple sclerosis. The sequenced material came from blood. The gene calls are TRBV12-3 or TRBV12-4 and TRBJ2-2; tentative D call: TRBD1 (6 bases). Here the CDR3 reads CASSRQASGELFF. The DNA for the CDR3 is TGTGCCAGCAGCCGACAGGCGTCCGGGGAGCTGTTTTTT.